This is a list of T cell receptor beta chains from one sample in a study of blood T cell repertoires in COVID-19. Data came from immunoSEQ multiplex PCR; TCRdb stores just in-frame clones and leaves some out. Of approximately 90,000 clones in the sample, roughly 88% were seen once. The sequenced sample was peripheral blood. Source of these receptors: a man in his fifties or sixties with acute or convalescent COVID-19. Both conserved end residues are part of each CDR3. Each record gives: J gene, D gene, clone size, V gene, CDR3 protein, CDR3 DNA. D genes are given only for firm matches. Clone size is not always given. Where it is, it says once, few, many or a class for expanded clones.

J gene: TRBJ2-7; D gene: TRBD2; clone size: .; V gene: TRBV12-3/TRBV12-4; CDR3 protein: CASSLLAGVEQYF; CDR3 DNA: TGTGCCAGCAGTTTACTAGCGGGAGTCGAGCAGTACTTC
J gene: TRBJ2-2; D gene: .; clone size: .; V gene: TRBV4-2; CDR3 protein: CASSQQAGGGTGELFF; CDR3 DNA: TGTGCCAGCAGCCAACAAGCAGGTGGAGGCACCGGGGAGCTGTTTTTT
J gene: TRBJ2-7; D gene: TRBD2; clone size: .; V gene: TRBV6-6; CDR3 protein: CASSYLVSGSTLEQYF; CDR3 DNA: TGTGCCAGCAGTTACTTGGTGAGCGGGAGCACGCTCGAGCAGTACTTC
J gene: TRBJ2-7; D gene: .; clone size: .; V gene: TRBV10-2; CDR3 protein: CASSESPGDYEQYF; CDR3 DNA: TGCGCCAGCAGTGAATCCCCCGGGGACTACGAGCAGTACTTC
J gene: TRBJ1-6; D gene: TRBD1; clone size: .; V gene: TRBV19; CDR3 protein: CASSWRTGYNSPLHF; CDR3 DNA: TGTGCCAGTAGTTGGAGGACAGGGTATAATTCACCCCTCCACTTT
J gene: TRBJ1-1; D gene: .; clone size: .; V gene: TRBV19; CDR3 protein: CASSIWGGNTEAFF; CDR3 DNA: TGTGCCAGTAGTATCTGGGGGGGGAACACTGAAGCTTTCTTT
J gene: TRBJ1-5; D gene: TRBD1; clone size: .; V gene: TRBV7-8; CDR3 protein: CASSRPGQGNQPQHF; CDR3 DNA: TGTGCCAGCAGCCGACCGGGACAGGGAAATCAGCCCCAGCATTTT
J gene: TRBJ2-5; D gene: .; clone size: .; V gene: TRBV27; CDR3 protein: CASSSLGLQETQYF; CDR3 DNA: TGTGCCAGCAGCTCTCTGGGCCTTCAAGAGACCCAGTACTTC
J gene: TRBJ2-7; D gene: TRBD2; clone size: few; V gene: TRBV19; CDR3 protein: CASSSSGVSYEQYF; CDR3 DNA: TGTGCCAGTAGTAGCAGCGGGGTTTCCTACGAGCAGTACTTC
J gene: TRBJ1-1; D gene: .; clone size: .; V gene: TRBV5-6; CDR3 protein: CASSPSGGPNTEAFF; CDR3 DNA: TGTGCCAGCAGCCCCTCGGGGGGCCCGAACACTGAAGCTTTCTTT
J gene: TRBJ2-5; D gene: TRBD2; clone size: few; V gene: TRBV24-1; CDR3 protein: CATGYKRGVQETQYF; CDR3 DNA: TGTGCCACCGGGTACAAGCGGGGGGTCCAAGAGACCCAGTACTTC
J gene: TRBJ2-7; D gene: TRBD2; clone size: .; V gene: TRBV9; CDR3 protein: CASSSKREGLSFYEQYF; CDR3 DNA: TGTGCCAGCAGCTCTAAGCGGGAGGGCCTATCCTTCTACGAGCAGTACTTC
J gene: TRBJ2-5; D gene: .; clone size: .; V gene: TRBV5-1; CDR3 protein: CASSPAPAGQETQYF; CDR3 DNA: TGCGCCAGCAGCCCCGCCCCGGCGGGTCAAGAGACCCAGTACTTC
J gene: TRBJ2-7; D gene: .; clone size: once; V gene: TRBV21-1; CDR3 protein: CASSTRGLAESRTYEQYF; CDR3 DNA: TGTGCCAGCAGCACTAGGGGACTAGCGGAATCCAGGACCTACGAGCAGTACTTC
J gene: TRBJ1-6; D gene: .; clone size: .; V gene: TRBV9; CDR3 protein: CASSDPRGIYNSPLHF; CDR3 DNA: TGTGCCAGCAGCGACCCCCGGGGGATCTATAATTCACCCCTCCACTTT
J gene: TRBJ1-5; D gene: TRBD1; clone size: .; V gene: TRBV19; CDR3 protein: CASTLWGGTGEEQPQHF; CDR3 DNA: TGTGCCAGTACCCTCTGGGGCGGGACAGGGGAAGAGCAGCCCCAGCATTTT
J gene: TRBJ1-6; D gene: TRBD1; clone size: once; V gene: TRBV10-3; CDR3 protein: CATGTGQANSPLHF; CDR3 DNA: TGTGCCACAGGGACGGGACAGGCAAATTCACCCCTCCACTTT
J gene: TRBJ2-3; D gene: TRBD2; clone size: .; V gene: TRBV2; CDR3 protein: CASRVLAGGPADTQYF; CDR3 DNA: TGTGCCAGCAGGGTATTAGCGGGGGGGCCGGCAGATACGCAGTATTTT
J gene: TRBJ1-6; D gene: .; clone size: medium-sized; V gene: TRBV9; CDR3 protein: CASSPPGSYNSPLHF; CDR3 DNA: TGTGCCAGCAGCCCTCCCGGGTCCTATAATTCACCCCTCCACTTT
J gene: TRBJ1-1; D gene: .; clone size: .; V gene: TRBV11-2; CDR3 protein: CASSQGVGMNTEAFF; CDR3 DNA: TGTGCCAGCAGCCAAGGGGTTGGTATGAACACTGAAGCTTTCTTT
J gene: TRBJ1-1; D gene: .; clone size: .; V gene: TRBV5-1; CDR3 protein: CASSRYGGELNTEAFF; CDR3 DNA: TGCGCCAGCAGCCGATATGGGGGGGAACTGAACACTGAAGCTTTCTTT
J gene: TRBJ2-7; D gene: TRBD2; clone size: .; V gene: TRBV10-2; CDR3 protein: CASSLPIAGGGYEQYF; CDR3 DNA: TGCGCCAGCAGTCTTCCTATAGCGGGAGGAGGCTACGAGCAGTACTTC
J gene: TRBJ2-5; D gene: TRBD2; clone size: .; V gene: TRBV7-9; CDR3 protein: CASSLEGGETQYF; CDR3 DNA: TGTGCCAGCAGCTTAGAGGGAGGGGAGACCCAGTACTTC
J gene: TRBJ2-7; D gene: .; clone size: .; V gene: TRBV5-1; CDR3 protein: CASHLPGSYEQYF; CDR3 DNA: TGCGCCAGCCACCTACCAGGGTCGTACGAGCAGTACTTC
J gene: TRBJ1-4; D gene: .; clone size: .; V gene: TRBV12-2; CDR3 protein: CASRFTGATNEKLFF; CDR3 DNA: TGTGCAAGTCGGTTCACAGGGGCAACTAATGAAAAACTGTTTTTT
J gene: TRBJ2-7; D gene: .; clone size: few; V gene: TRBV6-6; CDR3 protein: CASSYEGGSTYEQYF; CDR3 DNA: TGTGCCAGCAGTTACGAGGGCGGCAGCACCTACGAGCAGTACTTC
J gene: TRBJ2-2; D gene: .; clone size: .; V gene: TRBV5-1; CDR3 protein: CASSLMWTPNTGELFF; CDR3 DNA: TGCGCCAGCAGCTTGATGTGGACACCAAACACCGGGGAGCTGTTTTTT
J gene: TRBJ1-4; D gene: .; clone size: .; V gene: TRBV18; CDR3 protein: CASSPDRTNEKLFF; CDR3 DNA: TGTGCCAGCTCACCGGACAGAACTAATGAAAAACTGTTTTTT
J gene: TRBJ1-4; D gene: .; clone size: .; V gene: TRBV6-5; CDR3 protein: CASSYRGNEKLFF; CDR3 DNA: TGTGCCAGCAGTTACAGGGGAAATGAAAAACTGTTTTTT
J gene: TRBJ2-7; D gene: .; clone size: .; V gene: TRBV4-1; CDR3 protein: CASSLRTSEQGSSYEQYF; CDR3 DNA: TGCGCCAGCAGCCTTAGAACGTCGGAACAGGGAAGCTCCTACGAGCAGTACTTC
J gene: TRBJ1-1; D gene: .; clone size: .; V gene: TRBV3-1/TRBV3-2; CDR3 protein: CASSQAGNTEAFF; CDR3 DNA: TGTGCCAGCAGCCAAGCAGGGAACACTGAAGCTTTCTTT
J gene: TRBJ2-3; D gene: TRBD2; clone size: .; V gene: TRBV10-3; CDR3 protein: CAISEDNGRSDTQYF; CDR3 DNA: TGTGCCATCAGTGAGGATAACGGGAGGTCAGATACGCAGTATTTT
J gene: TRBJ2-3; D gene: TRBD2; clone size: .; V gene: TRBV2; CDR3 protein: CASKGSGRAGTDTQYF; CDR3 DNA: TGTGCCAGCAAAGGGAGCGGGAGGGCCGGCACAGATACGCAGTATTTT
J gene: TRBJ2-3; D gene: TRBD2; clone size: .; V gene: TRBV6-5; CDR3 protein: CASSYTGTTGRYF; CDR3 DNA: TGTGCCAGCAGTTATACGGGGACTACCGGGAGGTATTTT
J gene: TRBJ1-5; D gene: .; clone size: once; V gene: TRBV24-1; CDR3 protein: CATSASPRQVGSNQPQHF; CDR3 DNA: TGTGCCACCAGTGCTTCGCCCCGACAGGTCGGTAGCAATCAGCCCCAGCATTTT
J gene: TRBJ1-2; D gene: TRBD1; clone size: .; V gene: TRBV6-2/TRBV6-3; CDR3 protein: CASSYSKGTGGAYGYTF; CDR3 DNA: TGTGCCAGCAGTTACTCGAAAGGGACAGGGGGAGCCTATGGCTACACCTTC
J gene: TRBJ2-3; D gene: TRBD2; clone size: .; V gene: TRBV3-1/TRBV3-2; CDR3 protein: CASSQTSGTSGRVRYF; CDR3 DNA: TGTGCCAGCAGCCAGACATCCGGGACTAGCGGGAGGGTCCGGTATTTT
J gene: TRBJ2-1; D gene: TRBD2; clone size: .; V gene: TRBV19; CDR3 protein: CASSITSGGNYEQFF; CDR3 DNA: TGTGCCAGTAGTATAACTAGCGGGGGGAACTATGAGCAGTTCTTC
J gene: TRBJ2-5; D gene: TRBD1; clone size: .; V gene: TRBV19; CDR3 protein: CASSTSRNPGTARETQYF; CDR3 DNA: TGTGCCAGTAGCACAAGCAGGAATCCGGGGACAGCGAGGGAAACCCAGTACTTC
J gene: TRBJ2-7; D gene: .; clone size: .; V gene: TRBV9; CDR3 protein: CASSVDSLGEQYF; CDR3 DNA: TGTGCCAGCAGCGTAGACAGTCTGGGCGAGCAGTACTTC
J gene: TRBJ1-5; D gene: .; clone size: .; V gene: TRBV23-1; CDR3 protein: CASSQATGSNQPQHF; CDR3 DNA: TGCGCCAGCAGTCAAGCTACAGGGAGCAATCAGCCCCAGCATTTT
J gene: TRBJ1-5; D gene: .; clone size: .; V gene: TRBV19; CDR3 protein: CASSLSLQGPQHF; CDR3 DNA: TGTGCCAGTAGCCTAAGTTTACAGGGTCCCCAGCATTTT
J gene: TRBJ2-2; D gene: .; clone size: .; V gene: TRBV30; CDR3 protein: CAWSGQREGGELFF; CDR3 DNA: TGTGCCTGGAGTGGCCAACGGGAAGGCGGGGAGCTGTTTTTT
J gene: TRBJ1-2; D gene: .; clone size: .; V gene: TRBV19; CDR3 protein: CASSIAPQGGGYTF; CDR3 DNA: TGTGCCAGTAGTATAGCTCCTCAGGGTGGTGGCTACACCTTC
J gene: TRBJ1-2; D gene: TRBD1; clone size: once; V gene: TRBV6-5; CDR3 protein: CASSSWTGINYGYTF; CDR3 DNA: TGTGCCAGCAGCTCTTGGACAGGGATCAACTATGGCTACACCTTC
J gene: TRBJ2-7; D gene: TRBD1; clone size: .; V gene: TRBV5-4; CDR3 protein: CASSSRGTGIHEQYF; CDR3 DNA: TGTGCCAGCAGCTCCCGCGGGACAGGGATCCACGAGCAGTACTTC
J gene: TRBJ1-1; D gene: .; clone size: .; V gene: TRBV10-1; CDR3 protein: CASSGASFGRTEAFF; CDR3 DNA: TGCGCCAGCAGTGGTGCATCCTTTGGTCGGACTGAAGCTTTCTTT
J gene: TRBJ2-7; D gene: .; clone size: .; V gene: TRBV18; CDR3 protein: CASSPSGTSGYEQYF; CDR3 DNA: TGTGCCAGCTCACCAAGCGGGACATCGGGCTACGAGCAGTACTTC
J gene: TRBJ1-3; D gene: .; clone size: .; V gene: TRBV11-2; CDR3 protein: CASSSLGPSSGNTIYF; CDR3 DNA: TGTGCCAGCAGCAGCCTAGGCCCTAGCTCTGGAAACACCATATATTTT
J gene: TRBJ2-2; D gene: TRBD2; clone size: .; V gene: TRBV10-1; CDR3 protein: CASSATSGYTGELFF; CDR3 DNA: TGCGCCAGCAGTGCGACTAGCGGATACACCGGGGAGCTGTTTTTT
J gene: TRBJ1-6; D gene: TRBD1; clone size: .; V gene: TRBV5-1; CDR3 protein: CASSLFVGQGNSPLHF; CDR3 DNA: TGCGCCAGCAGCTTGTTCGTGGGACAGGGCAATTCACCCCTCCACTTT
J gene: TRBJ1-1; D gene: TRBD1; clone size: .; V gene: TRBV19; CDR3 protein: CAIRQGSEAFF; CDR3 DNA: TGTGCCATCCGACAGGGGTCTGAAGCTTTCTTT
J gene: TRBJ2-5; D gene: .; clone size: .; V gene: TRBV5-6; CDR3 protein: CASSLTGNKETQYF; CDR3 DNA: TGTGCCAGCAGCTTGACAGGGAATAAGGAGACCCAGTACTTC
J gene: TRBJ1-5; D gene: TRBD1; clone size: .; V gene: TRBV7-9; CDR3 protein: CASSPRGWTGDQPQHF; CDR3 DNA: TGTGCCAGCAGCCCGAGGGGATGGACAGGGGATCAGCCCCAGCATTTT
J gene: TRBJ2-7; D gene: .; clone size: .; V gene: TRBV6-2/TRBV6-3; CDR3 protein: CASSGQVRLEQYF; CDR3 DNA: TGTGCCAGCAGTGGGCAGGTCAGACTAGAGCAGTACTTC
J gene: TRBJ2-1; D gene: TRBD2; clone size: once; V gene: TRBV11-3; CDR3 protein: CASSGLAGVSGEQFF; CDR3 DNA: TGTGCCAGCAGCGGACTAGCGGGAGTATCCGGTGAGCAGTTCTTC
J gene: TRBJ1-5; D gene: .; clone size: .; V gene: TRBV5-4; CDR3 protein: CASSLAGSQPQHF; CDR3 DNA: TGTGCCAGCAGCTTGGCGGGGTCTCAGCCCCAGCATTTT
J gene: TRBJ1-4; D gene: .; clone size: .; V gene: TRBV19; CDR3 protein: CASSITTVNEKLFF; CDR3 DNA: TGTGCCAGTAGTATAACCACAGTTAATGAAAAACTGTTTTTT
J gene: TRBJ2-1; D gene: TRBD2; clone size: .; V gene: TRBV5-1; CDR3 protein: CASSLQEFGGNNEQFF; CDR3 DNA: TGCGCCAGCAGCTTGCAAGAGTTCGGGGGGAACAATGAGCAGTTCTTC